One and the same sample provided the 5 T cell receptor beta chains below, sequenced in a study of graft-versus-host responses after intestinal transplantation (dated by TCRdb to about 2021). The sample's time point label, in plain terms: cells obtained before transplantation from donor or recipient. The library came from the immunoSEQ multiplex PCR assay. TCRdb mirrors the immuneACCESS table, restricted to in-frame sequences. Some clones are absent from its copies; in checked studies, under half trace to an unresolved V gene, and the reason for the others is unknown. This sample holds about 120,000 clones; 90% to 95% were observed only once. The ten largest clones capture more than 2.5% of the sample. These receptors lack a known antigen. Here the sequenced sample was unstimulated CD8+ T cells sorted from spleen or lymph node cells, taken before intestinal transplant. The receptors derive from a human donor who received an intestinal transplant.

The V and J genes are TRBV28 and TRBJ2-7; 14 nucleotides align to TRBD2. The germline V gene encodes CDR1 MDHEN and CDR2 SYDVKM. V dropped 8 bases and J dropped 3; count of bases not matched to a gene: 6. The CDR3 spans 15 residues. The CDR3 sequence is CASYGTSGRVYEQYF. CDR3 coding DNA: TGTGCCAGCTACGGGACTAGCGGGAGAGTCTACGAGCAGTACTTC.

V is TRBV9 and J is TRBJ2-1; 8 bases match TRBD2. Looked up from germline, CDR1 is SGDLS and CDR2 is YYNGEE. After removal of 0 bases from V and 6 bases from J, the junction contained 2 bases not matched to a gene. The CDR3 length is 14 residues. The CDR3 reads CASSVGGRRNEQFF. CDR3 DNA sequence: TGTGCCAGCAGCGTAGGCGGGAGGCGCAATGAGCAGTTCTTC.

The rearrangement uses TRBV2 and TRBJ2-1, with 8 bases identical to TRBD1. The CDR3 consists of 17 residues. V lost 1 base, J lost 3 bases, and 8 bases stayed unmatched. Germline loops: CDR1 SNHLY, CDR2 FYNNEI. The CDR3 is CASSEEGQGAYYNEQFF. The DNA for the CDR3 is TGTGCCAGCAGTGAAGAGGGCCAGGGGGCGTACTACAATGAGCAGTTCTTC.

The V and J genes are TRBV13 and TRBJ1-2; tentatively, D is TRBD1 (6 bases). CDR1 and CDR2 (germline): PRHDT, FYEKMQ (reference sequence). V was shortened by 4 bases and J by 4 bases, with 13 bases between the two germline ends. The CDR3 covers 14 residues. CDR3 region: CASSYGKGVYGYTF. CDR3 bases: TGTGCCAGCAGCTACGGCAAGGGGGTCTATGGCTACACCTTC.

The chain couples TRBV4-1 to TRBJ2-1; tentatively, D is TRBD2 (5 bases). Trimming cost V 1 base and J 8 bases, with 15 bases left between them. CDR1 is MGHRA, CDR2 YSYEKL, per germline. The CDR3 length is 15 residues. In DNA form, the CDR3 reads TGCGCCAGCAGCCAAGTTGGGCTAGCAAAGGATGAGCAGTTCTTC. It yields the protein CASSQVGLAKDEQFF.